A single sample gave rise to the 7 T cell receptor beta chains below, sequenced in a study of T cells in Graves' hyperthyroidism and ophthalmopathy. TCR beta CDR3 region amplification was performed from RNA transcripts. During a first-round RT-PCR of the TCR CDR3, the HTBI primer set was used. One entry per CDR3 protein, called by TCRdb with MiXCR from the multiplex PCR reads. Among hundreds of thousands of distinct CDR3 sequences listed, about 43% were seen once. Sequencing used peripheral blood or thyroid tissue (not recorded which). These receptors originate from a woman between 18 and 30 years old with Graves' hyperthyroidism.

The chain combines TRBV11-1 with TRBJ2-3; 8 bases match TRBD2. Looked up from germline, CDR1 is SGHAT and CDR2 is FQDESV (reference sequence). V lost 4 bases, J lost 4 bases, and 13 bases stayed unmatched. This CDR3 comprises 17 residues. CDR3 DNA: TGTGCCAGCAGCTCCCCGACTGCGGGAGGTGGGGCAGATACGCAGTATTTT. It translates to CASSSPTAGGGADTQYF.

The chain joins TRBV20-1 to TRBJ1-5; maybe TRBD1 (6 bases). Germline CDR1 is DFQATT and CDR2 is SNEGSKA (reference sequence). The CDR3 is 15 amino acids. Trimming removed 7 bases from V and 0 bases from J, with 16 bases in between. The CDR3 bases are TGCAGTGTGATAGGACAGACATATAGCAATCAGCCCCAGCATTTT. Amino acid sequence: CSVIGQTYSNQPQHF.

V usage is TRBV7-2 and J usage is TRBJ2-7; a possible D gene is TRBD1 (5 bases). Trimming took 2 bases from V and 1 from J, leaving 12 bases between them. This CDR3 comprises 15 residues. CDR1 is SGHTA and CDR2 is FQGNSA in the germline V gene. CDR3 DNA: TGTGCCAGCAGCTTAAACTCGGACAATTCCTACGAGCAGTACTTC. The encoded protein is CASSLNSDNSYEQYF.

The chain uses TRBV7-9 and TRBJ2-5, with D tentatively TRBD1 or TRBD2 (5 bases each). Trimming shortened V by 3 bases and J by 7 bases, and 15 bases separated the two germline ends. The germline CDR1 and CDR2 sequences are SEHNR and FQNEAQ (reference sequence). The CDR3 covers 14 residues. CDR3: CASSFGRGDWTQYF. The CDR3 DNA follows: TGTGCCAGCAGCTTTGGGAGAGGGGATTGGACCCAGTACTTC.

This clonotype was counted between two and nine times. Its ends do not fully match the called genes, so a read error is possible. This sequence joins TRBV7-2 and TRBJ2-5; no firm D call. There are 15 residues in the CDR3. Germline V CDR1 and CDR2: SGHTA, FQGNSA. The CDR3, as DNA: TGCGCCAGCAGCCACGTAATCGGTCCCCAAGAGACCCAGTACTTC. Its translation is CASSHVIGPQETQYF.

This clonotype has more than one count but fewer than ten. This chain connects TRBV7-9 to TRBJ1-1, with a possible D match to TRBD1 (6 bases). CDR3 length equals 12 residues. The V end was cut by 3 bases, the J end by 14 bases, with 16 bases between. The germline gives CDR1 SEHNR, CDR2 FQNEAQ (reference sequence). DNA for the CDR3: TGTGCCAGCAGCTTGGGGGGGCACTTGGTATTCTTT. It yields the protein CASSLGGHLVFF.

This clonotype showed up just a few times. The chain carries TRBV9 and TRBJ1-1; D may be TRBD1 (6 bases). Trimming left V 4 bases short and J 4 bases short, with 23 bases between. Germline V CDR1 and CDR2: SGDLS, YYNGEE. The CDR3 covers 17 residues. CDR3 sequence (DNA): TGTGCCAGCAGCCCAAACCTGGGGGCAGCCACCTCCACTGAAGCTTTCTTT. Translation gives CASSPNLGAATSTEAFF.